The clone carrying this T cell receptor beta chain was seen a few times. Its target is not known. The data derive from a study of blood T cells in healthy people across ages. General study results and limits: As age increased, TCR beta diversity per million T cells fell in a roughly linear fashion. Naive CD4+ cell counts and diversity both ran higher in long-lived than in aged donors.

It was with a sample-barcoded 5' primer and a J-beta primer mix that a second PCR of about 6 to 12 cycles was run. All cDNA molecules were each tagged by a template-switch adaptor with 12 random nucleotides. A single record per CDR3 protein comes from TCRdb applying MiXCR to the 5' RACE reads. The table lists hundreds of thousands of distinct CDR3 sequences, around three fifths of them singletons, with roughly 25% in the top ten. Extractions gave at least 5 micrograms of total RNA per sample. Material: blood. This receptor was obtained from a man aged 35 to 55 in good health.

This CDR3 is CALRASGANVLTF. In DNA, the CDR3 is TGTGCCCTCAGGGCTTCTGGGGCCAACGTCCTGACTTTC. The chain employs TRBV7-6 and TRBJ2-6, with a possible D match to TRBD1 (5 bases). CDR3 length equals 13 residues. Germline V gene lookup returns CDR1 SGHVS and CDR2 FNYEAQ. With 11 bases removed from V and 1 base from J, the gap between germline ends came to 9 bases.